This is a list of T cell receptor beta chains from one sample in a study of cytomegalovirus exposure and HLA in healthy donors. Clones were read by immunoSEQ multiplex PCR, and TCRdb kept only the in-frame ones, dropping some. The top ten hold 1.5% to 2% of the sample, which has about 180,000 clones, 80% seen once. Sequenced: PBMCs. The receptors shown here come from a woman aged 25 to 45 in good health and CMV-seronegative. CDR3s include the opening cysteine and the closing phenylalanine or tryptophan. D genes are given only for firm matches. A row's size may be missing; if present it is once, few, many or a size class.

clone size	V gene	J gene	D gene	CDR3 protein	CDR3 DNA
.	TRBV6-1	TRBJ1-5	TRBD1	CASAGTADQPQHF	TGTGCCAGCGCAGGGACAGCAGATCAGCCCCAGCATTTT
.	TRBV6-5	TRBJ2-7	.	CASTSRGYEQYF	TGTGCCAGCACCTCACGGGGATACGAGCAGTACTTC
.	TRBV7-8	TRBJ2-1	.	CASGLAVGGAYNEQFF	TGTGCCAGCGGCTTAGCGGTGGGGGGGGCTTACAATGAGCAGTTCTTC
.	TRBV29-1	TRBJ1-2	.	CSGGEGGDGYTF	TGCAGCGGTGGAGAGGGAGGAGATGGCTACACCTTC
.	TRBV5-1	TRBJ2-5	TRBD1	CASSRSGTGSGETQYF	TGCGCCAGCAGCCGTTCCGGGACAGGGTCCGGGGAGACCCAGTACTTC
.	TRBV2	TRBJ2-1	TRBD2	CASSLLTSGGEQFF	TGTGCCAGCAGTCTTTTAACTTCGGGGGGGGAGCAGTTCTTC
.	TRBV4-2	TRBJ1-4	TRBD1	CASSPRTGDVKLFF	TGTGCCAGCAGCCCTAGGACAGGGGATGTAAAACTGTTTTTT
.	TRBV5-1	TRBJ1-1	.	CASSSQISNTEAFF	TGCGCCAGCAGCTCACAGATTTCGAACACTGAAGCTTTCTTT
.	TRBV4-1	TRBJ2-1	TRBD2	CASSQTSGGVYNEQFF	TGCGCCAGCAGCCAAACTAGCGGGGGGGTTTACAATGAGCAGTTCTTC
once	TRBV27	TRBJ1-6	TRBD1	CASSWTDNRGSYNSPLHF	TGTGCCAGCAGCTGGACGGACAACAGGGGCTCCTATAATTCACCCCTCCACTTT
.	TRBV30	TRBJ1-6	.	CAWSWRGLNSPLHF	TGTGCCTGGAGTTGGAGGGGTCTTAATTCACCCCTCCACTTT
.	TRBV12-5	TRBJ2-1	.	CASGPVISRGAYNEQFF	TGTGCTAGTGGCCCCGTGATCTCGAGAGGTGCCTACAATGAGCAGTTCTTC
.	TRBV10-2	TRBJ1-6	TRBD1	CASSDLLALRDRGNSPLHF	TGCGCCAGCAGCGATTTACTTGCCCTCCGGGACAGGGGTAATTCACCCCTCCACTTT
once	TRBV6-4	TRBJ2-5	.	CASSEDTQETQYF	TGTGCCAGCAGTGAGGACACCCAAGAGACCCAGTACTTC
few	TRBV9	TRBJ1-2	.	CASSPSKTGGFGYTF	TGTGCCAGCAGCCCCTCCAAGACGGGGGGGTTTGGCTACACCTTC
.	TRBV7-6	TRBJ1-2	.	CASSFWRGYGYTF	TGTGCCAGCAGCTTTTGGAGGGGCTATGGCTACACCTTC
few	TRBV5-1	TRBJ2-1	.	CASSLWGLNNEQFF	TGCGCCAGCAGCTTATGGGGGCTTAACAATGAGCAGTTCTTC
.	TRBV7-2	TRBJ2-3	.	CASSLRRRGSTDTQYF	TGTGCCAGCAGCTTACGGCGCAGGGGAAGCACAGATACGCAGTATTTT
.	TRBV5-1	TRBJ1-2	.	CASSLAGEAGYGYTF	TGCGCCAGCAGCTTGGCCGGGGAGGCAGGCTATGGCTACACCTTC
.	TRBV7-3	TRBJ2-1	TRBD2	CASSSSGGSYNEQFF	TGTGCCAGCAGCTCTAGCGGGGGGTCCTACAATGAGCAGTTCTTC
.	TRBV7-2	TRBJ2-2	.	CASSFETGELFF	TGTGCCAGCAGCTTCGAGACCGGGGAGCTGTTTTTT
few	TRBV9	TRBJ1-4	TRBD1	CASSSLDRGNEKLFF	TGTGCCAGCAGCTCCCTGGACAGGGGAAATGAAAAACTGTTTTTT
.	TRBV6-6	TRBJ2-7	TRBD1	CASSYSGQGRYEQYF	TGTGCCAGCAGTTACTCGGGACAGGGTAGATACGAGCAGTACTTC